This record concerns one T cell receptor (beta chain) sequence. Antigen: not known. The data were taken from a study of T-cell reconstitution after alpha-beta-depleted transplantation in children. Preparing the TCRbeta library involved the use of unique molecular identifiers. TCRdb called the PCR reads again in MiXCR, with one record for every CDR3 protein. Of approximately 230,000 distinct CDR3 sequences listed, 20% to 30% were seen once; the top ten hold about 5%. J was trimmed by 3 bases and V by 0 bases; bases with no gene match: 4. The length of the CDR3 is 15 residues. CDR1 is SGHRS and CDR2 is YFSETQ in the germline V gene. Study-level findings and limits: As was reported, about two months after transplant, alpha-beta T cells came from several hundred expanded graft clones. Most T-cell counts and diversity one year after the transplant came from T cells that were newly produced.

This receptor was identified in a female patient younger than 10 who had a stem cell transplant for congenital amegakaryocytic thrombocytopenia, so the T cells may come from the graft donor. The chain carries TRBV5-1 and TRBJ1-2, with 8 bases matching TRBD1. Here the sequenced sample was PBMCs, mostly from graft donor cells, taken 360 days after TCRalphabeta/CD19-depleted stem cell transplant. CDR3 sequence (DNA): TGCGCCAGCAGCTTGGCCCCGACAGGGGACTATGGCTACACCTTC. Translation: CASSLAPTGDYGYTF.